This T cell receptor beta chain was recorded in a study of T cells in localized non-small cell lung cancer. Overall study findings and caveats: In adjacent lung, a median approximately 60 of the top 100 tumor clones were found. Uninvolved neighboring lung showed the greatest T cell clonality, exceeding tumor. Increased T cell density in blood showed an association with longer overall survival.

The CDR3 covers 13 residues. From germline, CDR1 is SGHAT and CDR2 FQDESV (reference sequence). Deletions cut 1 base from V and 4 bases from J, with 5 bases between. As regards this clone: The antigen is undetermined. At the DNA level, this CDR3 is encoded by other sequences in the same sample as well.

Data came from immunoSEQ multiplex PCR; TCRdb stores just in-frame clones and leaves some out. The sample shows about 36,000 clones, 87% of them seen only once. The gene calls are TRBV11-1 and TRBJ2-1; D uncertain. The sequence derives from a woman between 40 and 69 years old with stage I lung adenocarcinoma. The sample consisted of peripheral blood, taken before any cancer treatment. The CDR3 loop reads CASSLGGYNEQFF. CDR3 coding DNA: TGTGCCAGCAGCTTAGGGGGTTACAATGAGCAGTTCTTC.